This T cell receptor beta chain was recovered during a study of blood T cell repertoires in COVID-19. Libraries were prepared by immunoSEQ multiplex PCR; TCRdb keeps only in-frame clonotypes and omits some of them. Seen here are tens of thousands of clones, over 80% observed once, and the top ten hold 3% to 4.5%. CDR3 length equals 15 residues. V lost 6 bases and J lost 4; bases outside the gene matches: 10. Germline V lookup: CDR1 SGHNT, CDR2 YENEEA. The sample taken for sequencing was peripheral blood. The chain couples TRBV11-3 to TRBJ1-1; 8 bases agree with TRBD1. This TCR was recovered from a woman between 45 and 65 years old in a cohort sampled during active COVID-19. The DNA for the CDR3 is TGTGCCAGCAGACAACAGGGGGGGGTTGTCACTGAAGCTTTCTTT. As protein: CASRQQGGVVTEAFF.